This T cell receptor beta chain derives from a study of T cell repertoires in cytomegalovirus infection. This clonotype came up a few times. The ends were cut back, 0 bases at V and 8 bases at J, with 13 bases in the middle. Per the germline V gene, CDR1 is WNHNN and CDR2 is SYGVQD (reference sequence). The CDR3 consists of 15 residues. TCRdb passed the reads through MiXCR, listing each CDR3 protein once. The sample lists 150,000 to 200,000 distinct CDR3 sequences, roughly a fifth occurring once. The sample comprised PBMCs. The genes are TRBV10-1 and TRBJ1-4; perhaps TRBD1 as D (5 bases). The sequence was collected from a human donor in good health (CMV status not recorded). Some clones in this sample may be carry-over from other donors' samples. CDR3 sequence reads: CASSESEGLVEKLFF. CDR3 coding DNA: TGCGCCAGCAGTGAGTCGGAGGGGCTCGTGGAAAAACTGTTTTTT.